This T cell receptor beta chain came from a study of cytomegalovirus exposure and HLA in healthy donors. On the study more broadly: A data release that came early held tens of millions of unique TCRs from HLA-typed donors.

Study conclusions and caveats: A later analysis linked a missense DCLRE1C variant to TCR beta V- and J-gene trimming. Reportedly, diagnosis of cytomegalovirus status by the classifier showed high specificity and sensitivity.

Germline V lookup: CDR1 SGDLS, CDR2 YYNGEE. CDR3 length: 15 residues. V lost 3 bases and J lost 3; bases outside the gene matches: 8. PCR involved 60 Vbeta and 13 Jbeta primers. TCRdb's table, derived via immunoSEQ multiplex PCR, lists solely in-frame clones and lacks some. Among approximately 190,000 clones, roughly nine tenths were seen once, and the ten largest hold less than 1.3%. A remark on this clone: Its antigen remains unidentified.

This chain connects TRBV9 to TRBJ2-7; TRBD1 aligns across 8 bases. This receptor was taken from a boy younger than 10 in good health and CMV-seronegative. Sequenced input: PBMCs. The CDR3 nucleotides are TGTGCCAGCAGCGAGGATTGGACAGGGATCTACGAGCAGTACTTC. This gives the protein CASSEDWTGIYEQYF.